The text below deals with one TCR beta chain. Its specificity is not known. This entry is derived from a study of CD8+ T cells in alopecia areata. RNA extraction and reverse transcription yielded cDNA as sequencing template. The data were produced by immunoSEQ multiplex PCR, yet TCRdb's version contains in-frame clones alone and is incomplete. The repertoire consists of 120,000 or so clones, with roughly 61% occurring once and the leading ten covering 4.5%. General study points: Clonality was higher in lesional than normal scalp, especially in alopecia totalis/universalis.

Germline V CDR1 and CDR2: MGHDK, SYGVNS. V lost 3 bases, J lost 4 bases, and 7 bases lay in between. The CDR3 has 13 amino acids. The chain carries TRBV25-1 and TRBJ1-3; D call uncertain. The sequence was obtained from a human donor with alopecia areata. Material: CD4+ T cells sorted from blood, obtained at week 0. Written as DNA, the CDR3 is TGTGCCAGCAGTGATACTCCGGGAAACACCATATATTTT. This encodes CASSDTPGNTIYF.